Following are 14 T cell receptor beta chains from one sample sequenced in a study of technical replicates of blood from a handful of donors. Sequenced by immunoSEQ multiplex PCR; TCRdb stores in-frame clones only, minus some. This sample has 65,000 to 75,000 clones, with approximately 86% found just once. The sample comprised PBMCs. These receptors were obtained from a human donor in good health. Some clones in this sample may be carry-over from other donors' samples.

The chain links TRBV11-2 to TRBJ1-2; 7 nucleotides line up with TRBD1. CDR3 size: 13 residues. J lost 4 bases, V lost 5 bases, and 4 bases had no gene match. Germline assignment: CDR1 SGHAT and CDR2 FQNNGV. DNA of the CDR3: TGTGCCAGCAGCCAGGGACAGAGCTATGGCTACACCTTC. Encoded protein: CASSQGQSYGYTF.

This clone was observed once. The CDR3 region is CASSFRASALSSYNEQFF. DNA of the CDR3: TGTGCCAGCAGCTTCAGGGCTAGCGCCCTGAGCTCCTACAATGAGCAGTTCTTC. This chain links TRBV5-8 with TRBJ2-1; the D gene is possibly TRBD2 (6 bases). The CDR3 is 18 residues long. Germline loops: CDR1 SGHTS, CDR2 YDEGEE. The V end was cut by 2 bases, the J end by 0 bases, with 18 bases between.

This clone is a singleton in its sample. The J gene is TRBJ1-2, the V gene TRBV4-3; D perhaps matches TRBD1 (6 bases). Trimming stripped 0 bases from V and 4 bases from J, with 9 bases between. Germline values: CDR1 LGHNA, CDR2 YSLEER. CDR3 length: 14 residues. The CDR3 DNA reads TGCGCCAGCAGCCAAGACAGGGGCGCCTATGGCTACACCTTC. Translating it yields CASSQDRGAYGYTF.

This clone showed up just a few times. The same CDR3 arises from other DNA sequences in this sample as well. The chain employs TRBV10-3 and TRBJ1-3; D is uncertain. The germline V and J ends were trimmed by 3 bases and 0 bases, with 9 bases remaining between them. The CDR3 contains 15 residues. In germline, CDR1 is ENHRY, CDR2 SYGVKD. The CDR3 DNA follows: TGTGCCATCAGTGAAACGGGAGGCTCTGGAAACACCATATATTTT. It is translated as CAISETGGSGNTIYF.

The V and J genes are TRBV5-1 and TRBJ2-1; TRBD2 matches at 11 bases. Germline trimming cut 4 bases from V and 3 bases from J; bases unmatched to any gene: 9. CDR3 size: 17 residues. CDR1 SGHRS and CDR2 YFSETQ come from the germline V gene. Written as DNA, the CDR3 is TGCGCCAGCAGCATTCGACTAGCGGGGCCCGGCTACAATGAGCAGTTCTTC. Residues: CASSIRLAGPGYNEQFF.

The chain uses TRBV4-2 and TRBJ2-2; 10 positions agree with TRBD2. After removal of 4 bases from V and 7 bases from J, the junction contained 15 bases not matched to a gene. In germline, CDR1 is LGHNA, CDR2 YNFKEQ. This CDR3 region has 18 residues. CDR3 DNA: TGTGCCAGCAGCCCTTCGGGGGGCCTAGCGGGAGCCGGCGGGGAGCTGTTTTTT. It encodes CASSPSGGLAGAGGELFF.

The CDR3: CASKPSGGAFSTNEKLFF. CDR3 DNA: TGTGCCAGTAAACCGTCGGGGGGGGCGTTTTCAACTAATGAAAAACTGTTTTTT. The chain recombines TRBV19 with TRBJ1-4; tentative D call: TRBD1 (6 bases). Germline CDR1 LNHDA, CDR2 SQIVND (reference sequence). The CDR3 covers 18 residues. V lost 7 bases and J lost 0, with 21 bases in between.

V and J are TRBV5-1 and TRBJ1-1; D is perhaps TRBD1 (5 bases). In germline, CDR1 is SGHRS, CDR2 YFSETQ. The CDR3 is made up of 14 amino acids. V was cut by 3 bases and J by 5 bases, with 14 bases left in between. The CDR3 sequence is CASSSGTRRTEAFF. The CDR3 DNA sequence: TGCGCCAGCAGCTCCGGGACTCGGAGGACTGAAGCTTTCTTT. Combining the CDR3 with reference TRBV5-1 and TRBJ1-1 gives the whole variable domain KAGVTQTPRYLIKTRGQQVTLSCSPISGHRSVSWYQQTPGQGLQFLFEYFSETQRNKGNFPGRFSGRQFSNSRSEMNVSTLELGDSALYLCASSSGTRRTEAFFGQGTRLTVV.

This clone was seen only a few times. This sequence joins TRBV6-6 and TRBJ2-7; 10 bases agree with TRBD2. This CDR3 is built from 15 residues. With V trimmed by 6 bases and J by 3 bases, 8 bases remained unmatched. Germline V gene data show CDR1 as MNHNY and CDR2 as SVGAGI (reference sequence). The CDR3 nucleotides read TGTGCCAGCAGAAACCCCAGGACTAGCGGCTACGAGCAGTACTTC. It encodes CASRNPRTSGYEQYF.

This chain connects TRBV7-2 to TRBJ2-5, with TRBD2 matching 8 bases. Germline V gene sequence: CDR1 SGHTA, CDR2 FQGNSA. This CDR3 has 16 amino acids. Trimming cost V 5 bases and J 0 bases; bases outside gene matches: 8. The CDR3, as DNA: TGTGCCAGCAGCCCTTCTAGCGGGCCGAACCAAGAGACCCAGTACTTC. As protein: CASSPSSGPNQETQYF.

V is TRBV7-6 and J is TRBJ1-4; TRBD1 aligns across 8 bases. CDR1 and CDR2 (germline): SGHVS, FNYEAQ. Trimming removed 6 bases from V and 10 bases from J; junction bases left unmatched: 4. This CDR3 region has 12 residues. CDR3 coding DNA: TGTGCCAGCAGTCAAACAGGGGGAAAACTGTTTTTT. Translation: CASSQTGGKLFF.

The chain combines TRBV7-6 with TRBJ2-1, with 9 bases that match TRBD2. Germline values: CDR1 SGHVS, CDR2 FNYEAQ. The junction had 4 bases not matched to a gene; V was cut back by 1 base and J by 6 bases. The CDR3 is 15 amino acids. CDR3 nucleotide sequence: TGTGCCAGCAGCTTAGGGGTAGCGGGAGTCAATGAGCAGTTCTTC. Its protein is CASSLGVAGVNEQFF. Supplemented by reference TRBV7-6 and TRBJ2-1, the full variable domain reads GAGVSQSPRYKVTKRGQDVALRCDPISGHVSLYWYRQALGQGPEFLTYFNYEAQQDKSGLPNDRFSAERPEGSISTLTIQRTEQRDSAMYRCASSLGVAGVNEQFFGPGTRLTVL.

This clone has only a few counts. V usage is TRBV2 and J usage is TRBJ1-1, with a weak D call TRBD1 (5 bases). Trimming removed 3 bases from V and 0 bases from J, with 11 bases in between. Germline loops: CDR1 SNHLY, CDR2 FYNNEI. This CDR3 has 15 residues. CDR3 region: CASSDRQGLNTEAFF. The CDR3 region has the DNA TGTGCCAGCAGTGATCGTCAGGGATTGAACACTGAAGCTTTCTTT.

This chain links TRBV7-9 with TRBJ2-7, with TRBD2 identical over 7 bases. Germline CDR1 is SEHNR and CDR2 is FQNEAQ (reference sequence). This CDR3 contains 12 residues. The V segment lost 4 bases and the J segment 9 bases; nucleotides outside the gene matches: 6. CDR3 sequence reads: CASSSRGSGQYF. DNA for the CDR3: TGTGCCAGCAGCTCTCGCGGGAGCGGGCAGTACTTC.